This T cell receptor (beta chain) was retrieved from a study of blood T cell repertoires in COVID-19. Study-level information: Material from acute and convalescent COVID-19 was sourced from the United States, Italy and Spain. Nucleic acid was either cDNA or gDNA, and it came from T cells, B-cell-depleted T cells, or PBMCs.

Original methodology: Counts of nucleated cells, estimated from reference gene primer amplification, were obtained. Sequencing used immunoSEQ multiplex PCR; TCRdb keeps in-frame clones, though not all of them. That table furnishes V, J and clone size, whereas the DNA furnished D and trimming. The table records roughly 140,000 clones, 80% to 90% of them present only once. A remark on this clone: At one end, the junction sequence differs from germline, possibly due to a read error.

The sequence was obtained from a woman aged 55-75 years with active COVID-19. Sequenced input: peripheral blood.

This chain's CDR3 is CASSLGLAGGGTDTQYF. For the CDR3, the DNA is TGTGCCAGCAGCTTAGGACTAGCGGGAGGAGGCACGGATACGCAGTATTTT. The rearrangement links TRBV11-3 to TRBJ2-3; 13 bases map to TRBD2. The germline CDR1 and CDR2 sequences are SGHNT and YENEEA. This CDR3 is built from 17 residues.